The sequence of this T cell receptor beta chain was determined in a study of T cell responses to AZD1222 COVID-19 vaccine. Study background: Pooling covered second doses at about 4 or about 12 weeks.

Sequencing was performed with immunoSEQ multiplex PCR; in TCRdb, only in-frame clones are kept and a portion is missing. This sample yields about 170,000 clones, of which approximately 95% are seen a single time; about 3.9% belongs to the top ten. Comments on this clone: No antigen is known for it.

Study-wide results and caveats: Vaccine-related CD4 TCRs covered spike, predominating at 160-218 and 743-854. Donors, mostly white British, included more females; clonal diversity was possibly underestimated. Seropositivity was recorded at baseline in only a handful of AZD1222 recipients.

With 2 bases clipped from V and 6 bases from J, the junction kept 10 bases outside the gene matches. The CDR3 is made up of 17 amino acids. CDR1 SGHRS and CDR2 YFSETQ come from the germline V gene. The gene calls are TRBV5-1 and TRBJ2-1, with 11 bases identical to TRBD2. The TCR comes from an adult in good health. The input for sequencing was peripheral blood, taken on day 0 of AZD1222 vaccination. As DNA, the CDR3 is TGCGCCAGCAGCTTCCAAATCCCCGGGACTAGCGGCAATGAGCAGTTCTTC. This codes for CASSFQIPGTSGNEQFF.